The next 30 T cell receptor beta chains were all read from a single sample in a study of blood T cell repertoires in COVID-19. Profiled with immunoSEQ multiplex PCR; TCRdb holds only in-frame clones, not every one. This table holds some 50,000 clones, around 68% found once. The sequenced material came from peripheral blood. The receptor set was obtained from a woman aged 70-85 years with acute or convalescent COVID-19.

The rearrangement uses TRBV5-4 and TRBJ1-3, with 8 bases aligning to TRBD1. The CDR3 contains 12 residues. J gave up 4 bases and V 7 bases, and 1 base lay outside the gene matches. Germline-derived CDR1 and CDR2 are SGHNT and YYREEE (reference sequence). In nucleotides, the CDR3 is TGTGCCAGCCAGGGGGCCGGAAACACCATATATTTT. Translation: CASQGAGNTIYF.

The J gene is TRBJ1-5, the V gene TRBV4-2; no reliable D call. Germline V gene data show CDR1 as LGHNA and CDR2 as YNFKEQ. Deletions cut 0 bases from V and 0 bases from J, with 9 bases between. The CDR3 contains 16 residues. The CDR3 DNA follows: TGTGCCAGCAGCCAAGAGGGCCGGAATAGCAATCAGCCCCAGCATTTT. Translation: CASSQEGRNSNQPQHF.

The chain combines TRBV7-8 with TRBJ2-4, with D possibly being TRBD2 (5 bases). Looked up from germline, CDR1 is SGHVS and CDR2 is FQNEAQ. V lost 0 bases to trimming and J lost 7 bases, with 13 bases between them. This CDR3 comprises 15 residues. CDR3 loop: CASSLAVGDFNIQYF. The CDR3 nucleotides read TGTGCCAGCAGCTTAGCCGTCGGGGATTTTAACATTCAGTACTTC. The full variable domain, completed using reference TRBV7-8 and TRBJ2-4, is GAGVSQSPRYKVAKRGQDVALRCDPISGHVSLFWYQQALGQGPEFLTYFQNEAQLDKSGLPSDRFFAERPEGSVSTLKIQRTQQEDSAVYLCASSLAVGDFNIQYFGAGTRLSVL.

This clone was recorded once. The chain employs TRBV11-2 and TRBJ2-4, with D maybe TRBD1 (6 bases). There are 16 residues in the CDR3. V was shortened by 0 bases and J by 9 bases, with 18 bases between the two germline ends. The germline CDR1 and CDR2 sequences are SGHAT and FQNNGV. The CDR3 here is CASSLDRGMGISIQYF. CDR3 DNA sequence: TGTGCCAGCAGCTTAGATAGGGGGATGGGAATAAGCATTCAGTACTTC. Full variable domain (rest looked up from reference TRBV11-2 and TRBJ2-4): EAGVAQSPRYKIIEKRQSVAFWCNPISGHATLYWYQQILGQGPKLLIQFQNNGVVDDSQLPKDRFSAERLKGVDSTLKIQPAKLEDSAVYLCASSLDRGMGISIQYFGAGTRLSVL.

This clone occurred once. V is TRBV19 and J is TRBJ1-1; the D gene is possibly TRBD1 (5 bases). Trimming stripped 4 bases from V and 10 bases from J, with 19 bases between. CDR1 and CDR2 (germline): LNHDA, SQIVND (reference sequence). This CDR3 has 14 residues. The CDR3 DNA sequence: TGTGCCAGTAGTAATCCGGGACTCGACCGGGGAGCTTTCTTT. Translated, it gives CASSNPGLDRGAFF.

J is TRBJ2-2 and V is TRBV5-5; tentative D call: TRBD2 (6 bases). The CDR3 runs to 14 residues. Germline V gene data show CDR1 as SGHKS and CDR2 as YYEKEE (reference sequence). The DNA of the CDR3 is TGTGGCTCCAAGGAGGGAGCCAACACCGGGGAGCTGTTTTTT. The encoded protein is CGSKEGANTGELFF.

This clone was detected once. V and J are TRBV6-4 and TRBJ1-1; 7 nucleotides line up with TRBD1. The germline gives CDR1 MRHNA, CDR2 SNTAGT. This CDR3 has 14 residues. The V segment lost 5 bases and the J segment 1 base; nucleotides outside the gene matches: 4. CDR3 loop: CASSPGTENTEAFF. The CDR3 nucleotides read TGTGCCAGCAGTCCCGGGACAGAGAACACTGAAGCTTTCTTT.

The gene calls are TRBV18 and TRBJ1-2, with 10 bases that match TRBD1. In germline, CDR1 is KGHSH, CDR2 LQKENI. The CDR3 runs 13 residues. J gave up 8 bases and V 3 bases, and 3 bases lay outside the gene matches. The CDR3 protein is CASSPGTGEGYTF. The CDR3 nucleotides are TGTGCCAGCTCACCCGGGACAGGGGAGGGCTACACCTTC.

The J gene is TRBJ2-5, the V gene TRBV5-8; 14 nucleotides agree with TRBD2. V lost 4 bases, J lost 4 bases, and 6 bases stayed unmatched. This CDR3 has 16 amino acids. Germline assignment: CDR1 SGHTS and CDR2 YDEGEE. In nucleotides, the CDR3 is TGTGCCAGCAGCCGGCGACTAGCGGGAGGGGCAGAGACCCAGTACTTC. Encoded protein: CASSRRLAGGAETQYF.

The table lists this clone with a count of one. The J gene is TRBJ1-2, the V gene TRBV2, with D unclear. Trimming took off 6 bases at V and 8 bases at J, with 16 bases between the two ends. This CDR3 contains 13 residues. Germline CDR1 is SNHLY and CDR2 is FYNNEI. The CDR3 sequence: CASRGLLFVGYTF. For the CDR3, the DNA is TGTGCCAGCAGAGGACTACTCTTCGTCGGCTACACCTTC.

V is TRBV6-5 and J is TRBJ1-2; 8 nucleotides agree with TRBD1. With V trimmed by 6 bases and J by 5 bases, 5 bases remained unmatched. Germline V gives CDR1 MNHEY, CDR2 SVGAGI. This CDR3 contains 13 residues. The CDR3 protein is CASSLDRVYGYTF. The CDR3 nucleotides read TGTGCCAGCAGCCTGGACAGGGTTTATGGCTACACCTTC.

The J gene is TRBJ1-4, the V gene TRBV28; D not resolved. The CDR3 spans 14 residues. CDR1 and CDR2 (germline): MDHEN, SYDVKM. The V end lost 7 bases, the J end lost 4 bases, and 13 bases lay between the germline ends. The CDR3: CASTLGGRNEKLFF. CDR3 nucleotides: TGTGCCAGCACTCTAGGAGGGCGTAATGAAAAACTGTTTTTT.

This clone was counted between two and nine times. The chain carries TRBV19 and TRBJ2-5, with TRBD1 as a possible D gene (6 bases). Germline V gives CDR1 LNHDA, CDR2 SQIVND (reference sequence). There are 15 residues in the CDR3. Trimming took off 5 bases at V and 5 bases at J, with 18 bases between the two ends. As DNA, the CDR3 is TGTGCCAGTAGTTCGGGACATTCCTCTGGGGAGACCCAGTACTTC. Translating it yields CASSSGHSSGETQYF. Using reference TRBV19 and TRBJ2-5 for the parts outside the CDR3, the full variable domain is DGGITQSPKYLFRKEGQNVTLSCEQNLNHDAMYWYRQDPGQGLRLIYYSQIVNDFQKGDIAEGYSVSREKKESFPLTVTSAQKNPTAFYLCASSSGHSSGETQYFGPGTRLLVL.

The V gene is TRBV30, the J gene TRBJ2-5; 7 bases map to TRBD2. The germline CDR1 and CDR2 sequences are GTSNPN and SVGIG (reference sequence). The CDR3 consists of 15 residues. V trimming: 0 bases; J trimming: 0 bases; junction bases outside the gene matches: 4. This chain's CDR3 is CAWSVSSGYQETQYF. Here the CDR3 DNA reads TGTGCCTGGAGTGTCTCTAGCGGCTACCAAGAGACCCAGTACTTC. Full variable domain (outside the CDR3, taken from reference TRBV30 and TRBJ2-5): SQTIHQWPATLVQPVGSPLSLECTVEGTSNPNLYWYRQAAGRGLQLLFYSVGIGQISSEVPQNLSASRPQDRQFILSSKKLLLSDSGFYLCAWSVSSGYQETQYFGPGTRLLVL.

A single count supports this clone. The rearrangement joins TRBV6-5 to TRBJ1-3; D not certain. The V end lost 6 bases, the J end lost 0 bases, and 9 bases lay between the germline ends. CDR1 and CDR2 from the germline V gene are MNHEY and SVGAGI. The CDR3 has 14 residues. The CDR3 sequence is CASRGGLSGNTIYF. Written as DNA, the CDR3 is TGTGCCAGCAGGGGAGGGCTCTCTGGAAACACCATATATTTT.

V is TRBV2 and J is TRBJ2-7, with D perhaps matching TRBD2 (7 bases). The ends were cut back, 4 bases at V and 5 bases at J, with 9 bases in the middle. The CDR3 is 12 amino acids. Germline V gives CDR1 SNHLY, CDR2 FYNNEI. CDR3 sequence: CASSVGGDEQYF. In nucleotides, the CDR3 is TGTGCCAGCAGTGTAGGGGGGGACGAGCAGTACTTC.

This chain links TRBV4-1 with TRBJ1-5; TRBD1 is a possible D gene (5 bases). CDR3 size: 15 residues. Trimming shortened V by 5 bases and J by 4 bases, and 15 bases separated the two germline ends. From germline, CDR1 is MGHRA and CDR2 YSYEKL. The CDR3 nucleotides are TGCGCCAGCAGCGTGGCCAGGGTGGGAAATCAGCCCCAGCATTTT. As protein: CASSVARVGNQPQHF.

The chain has TRBV3-1 (or the pseudogene TRBV3-2) and TRBJ2-3, with no clear D. This CDR3 has 14 amino acids. CDR1 LGHDT and CDR2 YNNKEL come from the germline V gene (reference sequence). V lost 1 base and J lost 0, with 5 bases in between. This CDR3 reads CASSQATSTDTQYF. The CDR3 DNA reads as TGTGCCAGCAGCCAAGCCACTAGCACAGATACGCAGTATTTT.

The rearrangement uses TRBV24-1 and TRBJ1-5; no clear D gene. Trimming took 3 bases from V and 0 from J, leaving 8 bases between them. The CDR3 covers 15 residues. Germline V CDR1 and CDR2: KGHDR, SFDVKD. CDR3 sequence: CATSDPRDSNQPQHF. The CDR3 region has the DNA TGTGCCACCAGTGATCCCCGGGATAGCAATCAGCCCCAGCATTTT.

The rearrangement links TRBV6-2 or TRBV6-3 to TRBJ1-1; TRBD1 matches at 11 bases. CDR3 length: 15 amino acids. Trimming removed 1 base from V and 8 bases from J; junction bases left unmatched: 6. Germline CDR1 MNHEY, CDR2 SVGEGT. The CDR3, as DNA: TGTGCCAGCAGTTACTGGGGACAGGGGGGCTCGGAAGCTTTCTTT. This translates into CASSYWGQGGSEAFF.

This rearrangement joins TRBV3-1 (or the pseudogene TRBV3-2) to TRBJ1-5; TRBD1 matches at 8 bases. The length of the CDR3 is 15 residues. J gave up 5 bases and V 0 bases, and 3 bases lay outside the gene matches. Germline V CDR1 and CDR2: LGHDT, YNNKEL (reference sequence). The CDR3 region is CASSQDWTGHQPQHF. CDR3 nucleotide sequence: TGTGCCAGCAGCCAAGATTGGACAGGGCATCAGCCCCAGCATTTT.

The J gene is TRBJ2-1, the V gene TRBV9; D gene uncertain. With 4 bases removed from V and 2 bases from J, the gap between germline ends came to 16 bases. Germline V gives CDR1 SGDLS, CDR2 YYNGEE. The CDR3 extends over 16 amino acids. The CDR3 spells CASSTTGEPPYNEQFF. DNA for the CDR3: TGTGCCAGCAGCACGACTGGCGAACCCCCCTACAATGAGCAGTTCTTC.

This clone was counted a few times. The chain combines TRBV4-1 with TRBJ2-7, with TRBD2 matching over 9 bases. The CDR3 is made up of 16 amino acids. After removal of 4 bases from V and 7 bases from J, the junction contained 14 bases not matched to a gene. Germline CDR1 and CDR2: MGHRA and YSYEKL. The CDR3 DNA reads TGCGCCAGCAGCCGCTCGGGACTAGCCGGAGGGGGGGAGCAGTACTTC. Translated: CASSRSGLAGGGEQYF.

The rearrangement uses TRBV27 and TRBJ1-1; TRBD1 matches at 7 bases. The junction had 0 bases not matched to a gene; V was cut back by 2 bases and J by 3 bases. The CDR3 covers 13 residues. CDR1 is MNHEY and CDR2 is SMNVEV in the germline V gene (reference sequence). The CDR3 sequence: CASSLGQDTEAFF. CDR3 DNA sequence: TGTGCCAGCAGTTTAGGACAGGACACTGAAGCTTTCTTT.

The chain joins TRBV12-3 or TRBV12-4 to TRBJ2-7; D possibly corresponds to TRBD1 (6 bases). The germline V and J ends were trimmed by 5 bases and 6 bases, with 11 bases remaining between them. This CDR3 contains 12 residues. This CDR3 is CASSLGGVEQYF. CDR3 in DNA: TGTGCCAGCAGTCTAGGGGGAGTCGAGCAGTACTTC.

The chain carries TRBV28 and TRBJ1-4; the D gene is possibly TRBD1 (6 bases). Trimming pared 5 bases from V and 4 bases from J, leaving 23 bases between. This CDR3 has 18 residues. Germline V gives CDR1 MDHEN, CDR2 SYDVKM. The DNA of the CDR3 is TGTGCCAGCAGTCCCCTTTTGGGAGGGGGGGGGAGTAATGAAAAACTGTTTTTT. Translated, it gives CASSPLLGGGGSNEKLFF. Drawing the rest from reference TRBV28 and TRBJ1-4, the complete variable domain is DVKVTQSSRYLVKRTGEKVFLECVQDMDHENMFWYRQDPGLGLRLIYFSYDVKMKEKGDIPEGYSVSREKKERFSLILESASTNQTSMYLCASSPLLGGGGSNEKLFFGSGTQLSVL.

The CDR3 spells CASSPHGTGTKETQYF. In nucleotides, the CDR3 is TGTGCCAGCAGCCCACATGGGACAGGGACGAAAGAGACCCAGTACTTC. The chain couples TRBV9 to TRBJ2-5; 9 nucleotides agree with TRBD1. Looked up from germline, CDR1 is SGDLS and CDR2 is YYNGEE. The length of the CDR3 is 16 residues. With V trimmed by 4 bases and J by 3 bases, 10 bases remained unmatched. Together with reference TRBV9 and TRBJ2-5, the CDR3 gives the full variable domain: DSGVTQTPKHLITATGQRVTLRCSPRSGDLSVYWYQQSLDQGLQFLIQYYNGEERAKGNILERFSAQQFPDLHSELNLSSLELGDSALYFCASSPHGTGTKETQYFGPGTRLLVL.

In its sample, this clone was seen a few times. The J gene is TRBJ1-2, the V gene TRBV12-3 or TRBV12-4; maybe TRBD1 (5 bases). The CDR3 is 12 residues long. Trimming left V 8 bases short and J 8 bases short, with 15 bases between. The CDR3 spells CASSVTGRGYTF. For the CDR3, the DNA is TGTGCCAGCTCCGTAACAGGTCGCGGCTACACCTTC.

V usage is TRBV6-2 or TRBV6-3 and J usage is TRBJ2-7, with D hard to call. V was cut by 6 bases and J by 6 bases, with 15 bases left in between. CDR3 length equals 13 residues. Germline V gene data show CDR1 as MNHEY and CDR2 as SVGEGT. The CDR3, as DNA: TGTGCCAGCAGCCATTCCCTAGGCCCCGAGCAGTACTTC. It yields the protein CASSHSLGPEQYF.

The chain links TRBV7-9 to TRBJ2-7; no reliable D call. This CDR3 has 13 amino acids. CDR1 and CDR2 from the germline V gene are SEHNR and FQNEAQ (reference sequence). The V end lost 1 base, the J end lost 3 bases, and 7 bases lay between the germline ends. CDR3 region: CASSLGQFYEQYF. The DNA of the CDR3 is TGTGCCAGCAGCTTAGGTCAATTCTACGAGCAGTACTTC.